The 19 T cell receptor beta chains below come from one sample, sequenced in a study of beta chain features in type 1 diabetes. Every bit of the isolated RNA underwent reverse transcription, so sequencing read expressed TCRB transcripts. Clones were read by immunoSEQ multiplex PCR, and TCRdb kept only the in-frame ones, dropping some. The table has roughly 150,000 clones, roughly 8% seen once. Sequenced material: central memory CD4+ T cells from blood. These receptors were collected from a man aged 18 to 30 in good health.

This chain joins TRBV4-3 and TRBJ2-2, with TRBD2 as a possible D gene (6 bases). Germline V gene lookup returns CDR1 LGHNA and CDR2 YSLEER. This CDR3 has 14 amino acids. V was pared by 1 base and J by 4 bases, with 7 bases between. The CDR3 is CASSQVGGTGELFF. The CDR3 nucleotides are TGCGCCAGCAGCCAAGTGGGGGGCACCGGGGAGCTGTTTTTT.

This clone has only a few counts. V is TRBV5-1 and J is TRBJ1-2, with TRBD1 matching over 12 bases. From germline, CDR1 is SGHRS and CDR2 YFSETQ. The CDR3 length is 16 residues. V shed 3 bases, J shed 6 bases, and the junction held 9 bases outside the gene matches. The CDR3 region has the DNA TGCGCCAGCAGCTCAACCGCCGGGACAGGGGGCAATGGCTACACCTTC. Its translation is CASSSTAGTGGNGYTF.

This clone has just a few counts. The chain links TRBV28 to TRBJ1-5; 7 bases match TRBD1. Trimming took 7 bases from V and 4 from J; bases not matched to a gene: 10. The germline V gene encodes CDR1 MDHEN and CDR2 SYDVKM. CDR3 length: 15 residues. CDR3: CASNYRQGDNQPQHF. DNA for the CDR3: TGTGCCAGCAATTACAGACAGGGTGATAATCAGCCCCAGCATTTT. Looking up the rest from reference TRBV28 and TRBJ1-5 gives the full variable domain: DVKVTQSSRYLVKRTGEKVFLECVQDMDHENMFWYRQDPGLGLRLIYFSYDVKMKEKGDIPEGYSVSREKKERFSLILESASTNQTSMYLCASNYRQGDNQPQHFGDGTRLSIL.

The CDR3 reads CASSLGTVQDQPQHF. CDR3 nucleotide sequence: TGTGCCAGCAGCTTAGGGACAGTCCAAGATCAGCCCCAGCATTTT. The chain carries TRBV7-8 and TRBJ1-5, with D perhaps TRBD1 (6 bases). The CDR3 runs to 15 residues. V shed 1 base and J shed 5 bases, with 12 bases lying between them. Germline V gene lookup returns CDR1 SGHVS and CDR2 FQNEAQ.

The gene calls are TRBV5-4 and TRBJ1-1, with 8 bases that match TRBD1. The CDR3 length is 17 residues. Per germline, CDR1 SGHNT and CDR2 YYREEE (reference sequence). V lost 0 bases and J lost 5; bases outside the gene matches: 12. The CDR3 nucleotides read TGTGCCAGCAGCTTGGGGGTGGGGTCCAGGGGGCGAACTGAAGCTTTCTTT. Encoded protein: CASSLGVGSRGRTEAFF.

This clone was counted only a few times. V usage is TRBV6-1 and J usage is TRBJ2-1; 7 bases align to TRBD2. Germline-derived CDR1 and CDR2 are MNHNS and SASEGT. This CDR3 is built from 15 residues. V gave up 1 base and J gave up 8 bases; unmatched junction bases: 8. The CDR3 loop is CASSEGPGGMYEQFF. The CDR3 DNA is TGTGCCAGCAGTGAAGGCCCGGGGGGAATGTATGAGCAGTTCTTC.

The chain employs TRBV15 and TRBJ1-4, with TRBD1 as a possible D gene (6 bases). V was shortened by 2 bases and J by 7 bases, with 11 bases between the two germline ends. The V gene's germline CDR1 is LNHNV and CDR2 YYDKDF (reference sequence). The CDR3 loop spans 14 amino acids. CDR3 sequence reads: CATSRTGKGEKLFF. The DNA of the CDR3 is TGTGCCACCAGCAGAACAGGGAAGGGTGAAAAACTGTTTTTT.

V gene TRBV19 combines with J gene TRBJ1-2; D gene uncertain. Germline-derived CDR1 and CDR2 are LNHDA and SQIVND (reference sequence). This CDR3 has 16 residues. Trimming removed 7 bases from V and 3 bases from J, with 21 bases in between. In DNA, the CDR3 is TGTGCCAGTAACCAAAACAATCGGGAATTTCACTATGGCTACACCTTC. Translated: CASNQNNREFHYGYTF.

This clone occurred a few times. J is TRBJ1-3 and V is TRBV7-2, with 9 bases identical to TRBD1. Trimming took 5 bases from V and 0 from J; bases not matched to a gene: 8. The CDR3 is 17 residues long. Germline V gene data show CDR1 as SGHTA and CDR2 as FQGNSA. In DNA form, the CDR3 reads TGTGCCAGCAGCGCCGGGACAGGGCGCCTCTCTGGAAACACCATATATTTT. This translates into CASSAGTGRLSGNTIYF.

The rearrangement uses TRBV29-1 and TRBJ1-4, with D tentatively TRBD1 (5 bases). This CDR3 spans 13 amino acids. Germline V gene lookup returns CDR1 SQVTM and CDR2 ANQGSEA. V was trimmed by 1 base and J by 10 bases, leaving 13 bases between them. CDR3 loop: CSVEGGQGLKLFF. The CDR3, as DNA: TGCAGCGTTGAAGGAGGCCAGGGCTTAAAACTGTTTTTT.

This clone was picked up many times. The V and J genes are TRBV30 and TRBJ2-7; a possible D gene is TRBD2 (5 bases). Trimming stripped 2 bases from V and 2 bases from J, with 10 bases between. This CDR3 spans 13 amino acids. CDR1 and CDR2 (germline): GTSNPN, SVGIG (reference sequence). Here the CDR3 DNA reads TGTGCCTGGAGTCCTAGCCGACCCTACGAGCAGTACTTC. Translating it yields CAWSPSRPYEQYF.

The chain uses TRBV7-3 and TRBJ1-2, with a weak D call TRBD1 (6 bases). Germline V lookup: CDR1 SGHTA, CDR2 FQGTGA. With 2 bases removed from V and 8 bases from J, the gap between germline ends came to 12 bases. This CDR3 spans 13 amino acids. The CDR3 here is CASSLLGGNGYTF. The CDR3 bases are TGTGCCAGCAGCTTATTAGGGGGTAACGGCTACACCTTC. Complete variable domain (other parts from reference TRBV7-3 and TRBJ1-2): GAGVSQTPSNKVTEKGKYVELRCDPISGHTALYWYRQSLGQGPEFLIYFQGTGAADDSGLPNDRFFAVRPEGSVSTLKIQRTERGDSAVYLCASSLLGGNGYTFGSGTRLTVV.

The CDR3 here is CASSSRDSVGTQYF. The DNA of the CDR3 is TGTGCCAGCAGCTCCAGAGACAGTGTTGGGACCCAGTACTTC. The rearrangement uses TRBV7-2 and TRBJ2-5; tentatively, D is TRBD1 (5 bases). The CDR3 totals 14 residues. CDR1 is SGHTA and CDR2 is FQGNSA in the germline V gene. V lost 4 bases to trimming and J lost 7 bases, with 16 bases between them. The full variable domain, its missing parts supplied by reference TRBV7-2 and TRBJ2-5, is GAGVSQSPSNKVTEKGKDVELRCDPISGHTALYWYRQSLGQGLEFLIYFQGNSAPDKSGLPSDRFSAERTGGSVSTLTIQRTQQEDSAVYLCASSSRDSVGTQYFGPGTRLLVL.

The CDR3 sequence is CASRINRGSNQPQHF. For the CDR3, the DNA is TGTGCCAGTAGAATAAACAGGGGTAGCAATCAGCCCCAGCATTTT. The rearrangement links TRBV19 to TRBJ1-5, with 7 bases aligning to TRBD1. This CDR3 is built from 15 residues. V trimming: 6 bases; J trimming: 0 bases; junction bases outside the gene matches: 5. Germline values: CDR1 LNHDA, CDR2 SQIVND (reference sequence).

This clone was seen many times. The chain employs TRBV7-9 and TRBJ2-7; 12 bases fit TRBD2. V trimming: 2 bases; J trimming: 7 bases; junction bases outside the gene matches: 6. The CDR3 has 15 amino acids. Per the germline V gene, CDR1 is SEHNR and CDR2 is FQNEAQ (reference sequence). CDR3 DNA: TGTGCCAGCAGCTTATCTAGCGGGAGGGCAGGGGAGCAGTACTTC. Translated, it gives CASSLSSGRAGEQYF.

This clone was seen a few times. This rearrangement joins TRBV9 to TRBJ2-5, with 7 bases fitting TRBD1. Germline assignment: CDR1 SGDLS and CDR2 YYNGEE. J gave up 5 bases and V 6 bases, and 7 bases lay outside the gene matches. The CDR3 sequence is 13 residues long. The CDR3 region has the DNA TGTGCCAGCATGAGGGGGCCGGGGGAGACCCAGTACTTC. As protein: CASMRGPGETQYF. Based on the CDR3 plus reference TRBV9 and TRBJ2-5, the full variable domain is DSGVTQTPKHLITATGQRVTLRCSPRSGDLSVYWYQQSLDQGLQFLIQYYNGEERAKGNILERFSAQQFPDLHSELNLSSLELGDSALYFCASMRGPGETQYFGPGTRLLVL.

This clone came up many times. The chain is built from TRBV29-1 and TRBJ2-3, with 11 bases fitting TRBD2. CDR3 size: 13 residues. Trimming removed 7 bases from V and 4 bases from J; junction bases left unmatched: 4. The germline V gene encodes CDR1 SQVTM and CDR2 ANQGSEA. The CDR3 protein is CSELAGEADTQYF. DNA of the CDR3: TGCAGCGAACTAGCGGGAGAAGCAGATACGCAGTATTTT.

V usage is TRBV27 and J usage is TRBJ2-3; 11 nucleotides line up with TRBD1. The J segment lost 4 bases and the V segment lost 6 bases, leaving 6 bases of the junction unmatched. The CDR3 contains 15 residues. Looked up from germline, CDR1 is MNHEY and CDR2 is SMNVEV (reference sequence). The CDR3 coding sequence is TGTGCCAGCAGAGCCGGGACAGGGGGTCCAGATACGCAGTATTTT. Translation gives CASRAGTGGPDTQYF.

This clone was observed a few times. The chain combines TRBV9 with TRBJ1-1, with TRBD1 as a possible D gene (6 bases). Trimming cost V 2 bases and J 11 bases, with 19 bases left between them. Germline loops: CDR1 SGDLS, CDR2 YYNGEE. The CDR3 loop spans 14 amino acids. CDR3 in amino acids: CASSVGQQDTRAFF. The CDR3 DNA sequence: TGTGCCAGCAGCGTTGGACAGCAGGACACTCGGGCTTTCTTT.